This entry concerns a single T cell receptor (beta chain). TCRdb re-analyzed the 5' RACE reads; it lists each CDR3 protein once, without DNA. This sample's clone table lists 210,000 or so distinct CDR3 sequences. The data were obtained in a study of monozygotic twins with inflammatory bowel disease. The sequence was obtained from a human donor with ulcerative colitis or Crohn's disease, or a healthy co-twin of an affected twin (not recorded which). The specimen was blood.

The CDR3 region is CATRQGAHEQYF. The chain combines TRBV3-1 with TRBJ2-7; without DNA, the TCRdb call of TRBD1 cannot be checked. CDR3 length: 12 residues. Germline CDR1 and CDR2: LGHDT and YNNKEL (reference sequence).